One and the same sample provided the 32 T cell receptor beta chains below, sequenced in a study of T and B cells in COVID-19 patients. TRB rearrangements were amplified by multiplex PCR with BIOMED2 TRB-A/B primers. TCRdb used MiXCR to reprocess the multiplex PCR reads, holding one entry per CDR3 protein. This table has fewer than 15,000 distinct CDR3 sequences, almost 30% appearing once. From blood, about 240-550 ng of genomic DNA served as TRB template. Sample: blood. Receptors were obtained from a human donor who had recovered from COVID-19.

There are a few counts of this clonotype. V and J are TRBV5-5 and TRBJ2-7; 11 bases align to TRBD2. Germline V gene lookup returns CDR1 SGHKS and CDR2 YYEKEE (reference sequence). The CDR3 is 15 residues long. J lost 6 bases, V lost 2 bases, and 7 bases had no gene match. DNA of the CDR3: TGTGCCAGCAGCTTTCCCGGACTAGCGGGTCCCGAGCAGTACTTC. As protein: CASSFPGLAGPEQYF.

The V gene is TRBV6-5, the J gene TRBJ1-2, with 7 positions matching TRBD1. J was trimmed by 5 bases and V by 2 bases; bases with no gene match: 8. The CDR3 has 15 amino acids. Germline CDR1 is MNHEY and CDR2 is SVGAGI. CDR3 residues: CASSYISQGEYGYTF. In DNA, the CDR3 is TGTGCCAGCAGTTACATATCCCAGGGGGAATATGGCTACACCTTC.

This chain uses TRBV20-1 with TRBJ2-5; D may be TRBD2 (6 bases). The V end lost 6 bases, the J end lost 5 bases, and 19 bases lay between the germline ends. Germline V gene lookup returns CDR1 DFQATT and CDR2 SNEGSKA (reference sequence). This CDR3 has 14 residues. CDR3 sequence (DNA): TGCAGTGCCCCCCGACTAGACCAGTTGGAGACCCAGTACTTC. Translation gives CSAPRLDQLETQYF.

The V and J genes are TRBV13 and TRBJ2-1; 15 bases fit TRBD2. CDR1 and CDR2 (germline): PRHDT, FYEKMQ (reference sequence). V lost 5 bases to trimming and J lost 3 bases; unmatched junction nucleotides: 8. This CDR3 has 18 residues. The DNA of the CDR3 is TGTGCCAGCAGCCCTGGACTAGCGGGAGGGTACCTCTACAATGAGCAGTTCTTC. Protein product: CASSPGLAGGYLYNEQFF.

In its sample, this clonotype was seen many times. The chain joins TRBV15 to TRBJ2-2; 7 bases fit TRBD2. Per the germline V gene, CDR1 is LNHNV and CDR2 is YYDKDF (reference sequence). J gave up 7 bases and V 5 bases, and 13 bases lay outside the gene matches. CDR3 size: 16 residues. The CDR3 region has the DNA TGTGCCACCAGCCAAAAAAGGGGACTAACGGGCGGGGAGCTGTTTTTT. It is translated as CATSQKRGLTGGELFF.

By proportion, this clonotype is medium-sized (0.01 to 0.1%). The J gene is TRBJ2-2, the V gene TRBV27, with 12 bases identical to TRBD2. CDR1 is MNHEY and CDR2 is SMNVEV in the germline V gene (reference sequence). The CDR3 runs 18 residues. The junction had 11 bases not matched to a gene; V was cut back by 1 base and J by 8 bases. The CDR3, as DNA: TGTGCCAGCAGTTTATACGGGCTAGCGGGAGGGCCTGCTGGGGAGCTGTTTTTT. Protein: CASSLYGLAGGPAGELFF.

This clonotype has ten or more counts. The genes are TRBV7-2 and TRBJ1-2, with a possible D match to TRBD1 (5 bases). Trimming left V 5 bases short and J 8 bases short, with 24 bases between. CDR1 and CDR2 from the germline V gene are SGHTA and FQGNSA. The CDR3 is 16 amino acids. CDR3 DNA: TGTGCCAGCAGCACACGGCCAAAGGACACGTCTTCAGGCTACACCTTC. This sequence encodes CASSTRPKDTSSGYTF.

This clonotype was picked up one time. CDR3 in amino acids: CSVVGDETGYTF. The CDR3 DNA follows: TGCAGCGTTGTAGGGGATGAGACTGGCTACACCTTC. The rearrangement links TRBV29-1 to TRBJ1-2; TRBD1 is a possible D gene (5 bases). CDR1 and CDR2 (germline): SQVTM, ANQGSEA. V lost 4 bases and J 7 bases, leaving 13 bases between the germline ends. There are 12 residues in the CDR3.

This clonotype was recorded a few times. The rearrangement links TRBV18 to TRBJ2-1, with 16 bases identical to TRBD2. From germline, CDR1 is KGHSH and CDR2 LQKENI. The CDR3 covers 21 residues. The trim removed 0 bases at V and 0 bases at J, leaving 8 bases unmatched. CDR3 loop: CASSPPAGTSGRGSSYNEQFF. The CDR3 nucleotides read TGTGCCAGCTCACCACCGGCGGGGACTAGCGGGAGGGGCAGCTCCTACAATGAGCAGTTCTTC.

A few counts support this clonotype. The chain carries TRBV18 and TRBJ1-1; D is uncertain. Trimming took off 3 bases at V and 0 bases at J, with 5 bases between the two ends. The CDR3 loop spans 13 amino acids. Germline loops: CDR1 KGHSH, CDR2 LQKENI. The CDR3 bases are TGTGCCAGCTCACCTTCGATGAACACTGAAGCTTTCTTT. It translates to CASSPSMNTEAFF. The full variable domain, with the rest looked up from reference TRBV18 and TRBJ1-1, is NAGVMQNPRHLVRRRGQEARLRCSPMKGHSHVYWYRQLPEEGLKFMVYLQKENIIDESGMPKERFSAEFPKEGPSILRIQQVVRGDSAAYFCASSPSMNTEAFFGQGTRLTVV.

With regard to this clonotype: The junction and the germline gene differ at one end; a read error may be behind it. V usage is TRBV14 and J usage is TRBJ1-6; no clear D gene. Germline CDR1 reads SGHDN; CDR2 reads FVKESK. This CDR3 region has 13 residues. CDR3 in amino acids: CASRRVDNLPLHF. The CDR3 coding sequence is TGTGCCAGCAGACGGGTCGATAATTTACCCCTCCACTTT.

This chain uses TRBV20-1 with TRBJ2-3, with TRBD1 matching 11 bases. V lost 6 bases to trimming and J lost 1 base; unmatched junction nucleotides: 6. The CDR3 has 15 amino acids. Germline-derived CDR1 and CDR2 are DFQATT and SNEGSKA (reference sequence). CDR3 nucleotide sequence: TGCAGTGCAAGTAGGACAGGGGGCGGCACAGATACGCAGTATTTT. Its protein product is CSASRTGGGTDTQYF.

This clonotype showed up just a few times. The chain couples TRBV6-5 to TRBJ1-1; 8 nucleotides align to TRBD1. The CDR3 covers 15 residues. The trim removed 6 bases at V and 5 bases at J, leaving 11 bases unmatched. Germline CDR1 reads MNHEY; CDR2 reads SVGAGI. The CDR3 here is CASRPTGEVGTEAFF. CDR3 sequence (DNA): TGTGCCAGCAGGCCGACAGGGGAGGTAGGGACTGAAGCTTTCTTT.

The rearrangement uses TRBV12-3 or TRBV12-4 and TRBJ2-1, with no clear D. Trimming took off 3 bases at V and 5 bases at J, with 11 bases between the two ends. The CDR3 sequence is 14 residues long. CDR3 in DNA: TGTGCCAGCAGTTTCAGAGTCCTCAACAATGAGCAGTTCTTC. Amino acids: CASSFRVLNNEQFF.

This clonotype was recorded a few times. V usage is TRBV5-5 and J usage is TRBJ2-7; D might be TRBD1 (5 bases). The germline V gene encodes CDR1 SGHKS and CDR2 YYEKEE (reference sequence). This CDR3 contains 15 residues. Trimming shortened V by 0 bases and J by 2 bases, and 12 bases separated the two germline ends. CDR3 bases: TGTGCCAGCAGCTTGGTCAGGGTGGACCCCTACGAGCAGTACGTC. Protein: CASSLVRVDPYEQYV.

This chain connects TRBV19 to TRBJ1-4; D not certain. The germline gives CDR1 LNHDA, CDR2 SQIVND (reference sequence). The CDR3 sequence is 14 residues long. The germline V and J ends were trimmed by 0 bases and 7 bases, with 9 bases remaining between them. CDR3: CASSIDRWPEKLFF. The CDR3 coding sequence is TGTGCCAGTAGTATAGATAGGTGGCCTGAAAAACTGTTTTTT.

A note on this clonotype: A much larger clone sits a single nucleotide away, making a read error possible. The chain links TRBV19 to TRBJ1-5, with a weak D call TRBD1 (5 bases). The CDR3 runs to 13 residues. V was clipped by 1 base and J by 9 bases, with 10 bases between them. Germline V lookup: CDR1 LNHDA, CDR2 SQIVND (reference sequence). CDR3 coding DNA: TGTGCCAGTAGTATAGGGGGCGGGAGGCCCCAGCATTTT. It encodes CASSIGGGRPQHF. Looking up the rest from reference TRBV19 and TRBJ1-5 gives the full variable domain: DGGITQSPKYLFRKEGQNVTLSCEQNLNHDAMYWYRQDPGQGLRLIYYSQIVNDFQKGDIAEGYSVSREKKESFPLTVTSAQKNPTAFYLCASSIGGGRPQHFGDGTRLSIL.

A word on this clonotype: It may be a read error: a sequence one base away is much more abundant. The chain is built from TRBV11-1 and TRBJ2-7, with D perhaps TRBD2 (6 bases). Trimming removed 5 bases from V and 3 bases from J, with 11 bases in between. CDR3 length equals 13 residues. Germline lookup yields CDR1 SGHAT and CDR2 FQDESV (reference sequence). This CDR3 reads CASSPGLDYEQYF. In DNA, the CDR3 is TGTGCCAGCAGCCCGGGACTCGACTACGAGCAGTACTTC. The full variable domain, in which reference TRBV11-1 and TRBJ2-7 provide the parts outside the CDR3, is EAEVAQSPRYKITEKSQAVAFWCDPISGHATLYWYRQILGQGPELLVQFQDESVVDDSQLPKDRFSAERLKGVDSTLKIQPAELGDSAMYLCASSPGLDYEQYFGPGTRLTVT.

This clonotype was counted a few times. This rearrangement joins TRBV5-5 to TRBJ2-2; weak D call: TRBD1 (6 bases). CDR1 and CDR2 (germline): SGHKS, YYEKEE (reference sequence). With 5 bases removed from V and 4 bases from J, the gap between germline ends came to 15 bases. The CDR3 contains 15 residues. In DNA, the CDR3 is TGTGCCAGCAGGTTAGGGACACCAGTCACCGGGGAGCTGTTTTTT. This sequence encodes CASRLGTPVTGELFF.

In its sample, this clonotype ranks as medium-sized. This chain connects TRBV5-6 to TRBJ2-2; a possible D gene is TRBD1 (5 bases). Germline values: CDR1 SGHDT, CDR2 YYEEEE. V dropped 4 bases and J dropped 3 bases, with 7 bases sitting between them. The CDR3 consists of 13 residues. The CDR3 reads CASSRQYTGELFF. In DNA form, the CDR3 reads TGTGCCAGCAGCCGACAGTACACCGGGGAGCTGTTTTTT.

This clonotype was counted only a few times. The chain combines TRBV6-5 with TRBJ2-7; tentatively, D is TRBD1 or TRBD2 (6 bases each). CDR1 and CDR2 from the germline V gene are MNHEY and SVGAGI. The CDR3 consists of 13 residues. Trimming took 6 bases from V and 7 from J, leaving 16 bases between them. The CDR3: CASSRDTGGEQYF. The CDR3, as DNA: TGTGCCAGCAGCCGGGACACCGGGGGTGAGCAGTACTTC.

The chain employs TRBV19 and TRBJ2-7; the D call may be TRBD1 or TRBD2 (5 bases each). Looked up from germline, CDR1 is LNHDA and CDR2 is SQIVND (reference sequence). Trimming stripped 5 bases from V and 4 bases from J, with 18 bases between. This CDR3 contains 15 residues. The CDR3 DNA sequence: TGTGCCAGTAGTCCCTTGGACCCTGGGGGATACGAGCAGTACTTC. Translated, it gives CASSPLDPGGYEQYF.

The chain joins TRBV5-1 to TRBJ2-7; TRBD1 might be the D (5 bases). V was cut by 3 bases and J by 5 bases, with 18 bases left in between. Per germline, CDR1 SGHRS and CDR2 YFSETQ. This CDR3 contains 15 residues. The CDR3 sequence: CASSSLTALNHEQYF. Here the CDR3 DNA reads TGCGCCAGCAGCTCCCTGACAGCATTAAACCACGAGCAGTACTTC.

This chain joins TRBV11-1 and TRBJ2-2; 7 nucleotides align to TRBD2. This CDR3 contains 15 residues. Unmatched junction bases numbered 9, after V lost 5 bases and J lost 6 bases. Germline V gene lookup returns CDR1 SGHAT and CDR2 FQDESV (reference sequence). CDR3 loop: CASSIISGKAGELFF. In DNA form, the CDR3 reads TGTGCCAGCAGCATAATAAGCGGGAAGGCCGGGGAGCTGTTTTTT.

The chain joins TRBV18 to TRBJ2-7; 8 positions match TRBD1. The junction had 15 bases not matched to a gene; V was cut back by 8 bases and J by 3 bases. This CDR3 is built from 16 residues. Germline V gene lookup returns CDR1 KGHSH and CDR2 LQKENI. The CDR3 loop is CASTTARTTGVYEQYV. CDR3 sequence (DNA): TGTGCCAGCACGACCGCGAGGACGACAGGGGTCTACGAGCAGTACGTC.

This clonotype came up many times. J is TRBJ1-5 and V is TRBV29-1; D not resolved. Germline CDR1 and CDR2: SQVTM and ANQGSEA. Trimming left V 3 bases short and J 2 bases short, with 8 bases between. CDR3 size: 13 residues. The CDR3 loop is CSVDVGGNQPQHF. For the CDR3, the DNA is TGCAGCGTTGACGTCGGGGGCAATCAGCCCCAGCATTTT.

This clonotype occurred a few times. The V call is TRBV19, the J call TRBJ1-2; 9 nucleotides align to TRBD1. Germline V gene lookup returns CDR1 LNHDA and CDR2 SQIVND (reference sequence). This CDR3 is 16 amino acids long. J gave up 0 bases and V 6 bases, and 8 bases lay outside the gene matches. For the CDR3, the DNA is TGTGCCAGTAGCTTACAGGGGGCCTCCGCTAACTATGGCTACACCTTC. Translating it yields CASSLQGASANYGYTF.

The genes are TRBV24-1 and TRBJ1-1; D is unresolved. The CDR3 loop spans 14 amino acids. Germline CDR1 is KGHDR and CDR2 is SFDVKD. Between the trimmed V and J ends, which lost 4 bases and 5 bases, there was a span of 13 bases. The CDR3, as DNA: TGTGCCACCAGTGACCCCGCAGCTGGGACTGAAGCTTTCTTT. Protein sequence: CATSDPAAGTEAFF.

By frequency in the sample, this clonotype is medium-sized (0.01 to 0.1%). The V and J genes are TRBV29-1 and TRBJ1-1; unclear D gene. The CDR3 is 14 residues long. V gave up 2 bases and J gave up 0 bases, with 10 bases separating them. The V gene's germline CDR1 is SQVTM and CDR2 ANQGSEA. The chain's CDR3 is CSVEREALNTEAFF. CDR3 DNA: TGCAGCGTTGAAAGGGAGGCCCTGAACACTGAAGCTTTCTTT.

This clonotype was picked up many times. V and J are TRBV19 and TRBJ2-1; D is possibly TRBD1 or TRBD2 (5 bases each). The V end was cut by 0 bases, the J end by 7 bases, with 16 bases between. From germline, CDR1 is LNHDA and CDR2 SQIVND (reference sequence). The CDR3 has 16 amino acids. CDR3 residues: CASSIDLSEGMNEQFF. Here the CDR3 DNA reads TGTGCCAGTAGTATAGATCTTTCAGAGGGGATGAATGAGCAGTTCTTC.

This chain's CDR3 is CASKGDRGGDGYTF. The CDR3 coding sequence is TGTGCCAGCAAGGGGGACAGGGGGGGTGATGGCTACACCTTC. The J gene is TRBJ1-2, the V gene TRBV12-3 or TRBV12-4; TRBD1 agrees at 11 bases. CDR3 size: 14 residues. V shed 7 bases, J shed 6 bases, and the junction held 7 bases outside the gene matches.

The chain joins TRBV13 to TRBJ2-3; 7 nucleotides line up with TRBD2. The CDR3 totals 15 residues. Losses at the gene ends were 0 bases for V and 2 bases for J; bases not matched to a gene: 2. CDR1 and CDR2 (germline): PRHDT, FYEKMQ (reference sequence). CDR3: CASSLGLAATDTQYF. CDR3 coding DNA: TGTGCCAGCAGCTTAGGGCTAGCGGCCACAGATACGCAGTATTTT.